Listed here is a single T cell receptor beta chain. This specimen belongs to a study of blood T cells in healthy people across ages. A sample-barcoded 5' primer and a J-beta primer mix were used in a second PCR of about 7 to 11 cycles. In TCRdb, the 5' RACE reads were re-called with MiXCR into one record per CDR3 protein. The sample lists around 1.1 million distinct CDR3 sequences; around two fifths were seen once. The CDR3 runs 14 residues. V was clipped by 4 bases and J by 4 bases, with 13 bases between them. CDR1 and CDR2 from the germline V gene are LGHDT and YNNKEL (reference sequence). The sequenced sample was blood. The TCR comes from a man younger than 30 in good health. The rearrangement uses TRBV3-1 and TRBJ1-2; no clear D gene. The CDR3 DNA reads TGTGCCAGCAGCCGGGGAGGATTCGGCTATGGCTACACCTTC. Translated, it gives CASSRGGFGYGYTF.